These 19 T cell receptor beta chains were sequenced from one sample in a study of T cells in Graves' hyperthyroidism and ophthalmopathy. The TCR beta CDR3 regions underwent amplification using RNA transcripts as the source. First-round RT-PCR with HTBI primers amplified the TCR CDR3 region. A single record per CDR3 protein comes from TCRdb applying MiXCR to the multiplex PCR reads. This sample has around 560,000 distinct CDR3 sequences, with 16% found just once. Sequenced input: blood. Receptors were obtained from a woman between 18 and 30 years old with Graves' hyperthyroidism.

This sequence joins TRBV4-1 and TRBJ2-7; 8 bases line up with TRBD1. Looked up from germline, CDR1 is MGHRA and CDR2 is YSYEKL. After removal of 0 bases from V and 7 bases from J, the junction contained 14 bases not matched to a gene. This CDR3 contains 17 residues. The DNA of the CDR3 is TGCGCCAGCAGCCAAGATATGGGCCGAGACAGGGGTGGGGAGCAGTACTTC. Translation: CASSQDMGRDRGGEQYF.

This clonotype was detected ten times or more. This chain links TRBV20-1 with TRBJ2-3; D possibly corresponds to TRBD2 (6 bases). V was clipped by 4 bases and J by 7 bases, with 18 bases between them. The CDR3 has 14 residues. Germline loops: CDR1 DFQATT, CDR2 SNEGSKA (reference sequence). CDR3 DNA sequence: TGCAGTGCTATGGGGGGTCGCACAAGTAATACGCAGTATTTT. Its protein is CSAMGGRTSNTQYF.

The chain joins TRBV5-4 to TRBJ1-5; 7 positions agree with TRBD1. The length of the CDR3 is 17 residues. CDR1 and CDR2 (germline): SGHNT, YYREEE (reference sequence). V dropped 0 bases and J dropped 0; count of bases not matched to a gene: 6. For the CDR3, the DNA is TGTGCCAGCAGCTTGGCCGACAGGGAATATAGCAATCAGCCCCAGCATTTT. It translates to CASSLADREYSNQPQHF.

The chain carries TRBV20-1 and TRBJ1-1; D gene ambiguous. The CDR3 is 13 amino acids. The germline V gene has CDR1 DFQATT and CDR2 SNEGSKA (reference sequence). V was trimmed by 1 base and J by 5 bases, leaving 11 bases between them. The CDR3 sequence is CSARGIGSTEAFF. DNA for the CDR3: TGCAGTGCTAGAGGGATTGGGTCAACTGAAGCTTTCTTT.

V is TRBV11-2 and J is TRBJ2-3; D is possibly TRBD2 (5 bases). V was shortened by 2 bases and J by 1 base, with 19 bases between the two germline ends. Germline lookup yields CDR1 SGHAT and CDR2 FQNNGV. The CDR3 covers 18 residues. CDR3 amino acids: CASSLSLLVLRGTDTQYF. The DNA of the CDR3 is TGTGCCAGCAGCTTATCCCTACTAGTCCTTAGAGGCACAGATACGCAGTATTTT.

This clonotype was detected a few times. The chain joins TRBV7-9 to TRBJ2-1, with 10 bases that match TRBD2. Germline CDR1 reads SEHNR; CDR2 reads FQNEAQ (reference sequence). V shed 1 base and J 5 bases; nucleotides not matched to a gene: 8. The CDR3 sequence is 17 residues long. The CDR3 nucleotides read TGTGCCAGCAGCTTAGGGCTAGCGGGGGCTATGAACAATGAGCAGTTCTTC. Translated, it gives CASSLGLAGAMNNEQFF.

This clonotype was recorded a few times. CDR3 sequence (DNA): TGTGCCAGCAGCCTAATAGCGGATAGCACAGATACGCAGTATTTT. This codes for CASSLIADSTDTQYF. The rearrangement joins TRBV12-3 or TRBV12-4 to TRBJ2-3; D possibly corresponds to TRBD2 (6 bases). The CDR3 consists of 15 residues. Trimming took 6 bases from V and 0 from J, leaving 13 bases between them.

The chain has TRBV2 and TRBJ2-7, with 10 bases fitting TRBD2. Germline assignment: CDR1 SNHLY and CDR2 FYNNEI. V trimming: 8 bases; J trimming: 3 bases; junction bases outside the gene matches: 1. The CDR3 is 12 amino acids. In nucleotides, the CDR3 is TGTGCCAGCCAGCGGGAGGGCTACGAGCAGTACTTC. Its protein product is CASQREGYEQYF. Complete variable domain (other parts from reference TRBV2 and TRBJ2-7): EPEVTQTPSHQVTQMGQEVILRCVPISNHLYFYWYRQILGQKVEFLVSFYNNEISEKSEIFDDQFSVERPDGSNFTLKIRSTKLEDSAMYFCASQREGYEQYFGPGTRLTVT.

The gene calls are TRBV29-1 and TRBJ2-4; no clear D. V lost 8 bases to trimming and J lost 0 bases, with 14 bases between them. The CDR3 sequence is 14 residues long. From germline, CDR1 is SQVTM and CDR2 ANQGSEA. The CDR3 protein is CSSDGNLAKNIQYF. In DNA, the CDR3 is TGCAGCTCGGACGGAAATCTAGCCAAAAACATTCAGTACTTC.

V gene TRBV5-6 combines with J gene TRBJ1-5; 8 bases line up with TRBD1. Germline V gene data show CDR1 as SGHDT and CDR2 as YYEEEE. J lost 0 bases, V lost 4 bases, and 6 bases had no gene match. The CDR3 covers 16 residues. In nucleotides, the CDR3 is TGTGCCAGCAGCGCGGGACAGGAGGGTAGCAATCAGCCCCAGCATTTT. Its protein is CASSAGQEGSNQPQHF.

This chain joins TRBV7-9 and TRBJ1-1; 8 nucleotides match TRBD1. The CDR3 is 17 amino acids. Germline CDR1 SEHNR, CDR2 FQNEAQ (reference sequence). Germline trimming cut 5 bases from V and 4 bases from J; bases unmatched to any gene: 15. CDR3 DNA: TGTGCCAGCAGCAACGGACTCCAGGGGGCGCTGGGCACTGAAGCTTTCTTT. It codes for CASSNGLQGALGTEAFF.

This clonotype was seen many times. As DNA, the CDR3 is TGTGCCAGCAGCGGCAGGGCTTCCTACAATGAGCAGTTCTTC. It is translated as CASSGRASYNEQFF. The chain couples TRBV7-9 to TRBJ2-1; tentative D call: TRBD1 (5 bases). Per the germline V gene, CDR1 is SEHNR and CDR2 is FQNEAQ (reference sequence). V was shortened by 5 bases and J by 1 base, with 9 bases between the two germline ends. This CDR3 comprises 14 residues. The variable domain in full, completed from reference TRBV7-9 and TRBJ2-1, reads DTGVSQNPRHKITKRGQNVTFRCDPISEHNRLYWYRQTLGQGPEFLTYFQNEAQLEKSRLLSDRFSAERPKGSFSTLEIQRTEQGDSAMYLCASSGRASYNEQFFGPGTRLTVL.

In this sample, this clonotype turned up a few times. The chain links TRBV7-3 to TRBJ1-1; D unresolved. Germline V gene lookup returns CDR1 SGHTA and CDR2 FQGTGA. This CDR3 is 13 amino acids long. V shed 5 bases and J shed 6 bases, with 13 bases lying between them. Here the CDR3 reads CASSPSGRPEAFF. In nucleotides, the CDR3 is TGTGCCAGCAGCCCCTCGGGGAGGCCTGAAGCTTTCTTT.

This clonotype was observed at least ten times. The CDR3 region is CASSLVAGTYEQYF. The CDR3, as DNA: TGCGCCAGCAGCTTGGTAGCGGGCACCTACGAGCAGTACTTC. This chain uses TRBV5-1 with TRBJ2-7, with 7 bases fitting TRBD2. The V gene's germline CDR1 is SGHRS and CDR2 YFSETQ. The V segment lost 0 bases and the J segment 2 bases; nucleotides outside the gene matches: 2. CDR3 length: 14 amino acids.

This clonotype has just a few counts. The chain carries TRBV5-1 and TRBJ2-2; D not resolved. The V gene's germline CDR1 is SGHRS and CDR2 YFSETQ. Trimming pared 2 bases from V and 1 base from J, leaving 3 bases between. The CDR3 extends over 13 amino acids. The CDR3 protein is CASSLMNTGELFF. The CDR3 nucleotides are TGCGCCAGCAGCTTAATGAACACCGGGGAGCTGTTTTTT.

This clonotype has just a few counts. This chain links TRBV20-1 with TRBJ2-1, with TRBD2 identical over 8 bases. This CDR3 region has 12 residues. The J segment lost 10 bases and the V segment lost 2 bases, leaving 4 bases of the junction unmatched. From germline, CDR1 is DFQATT and CDR2 SNEGSKA (reference sequence). The CDR3 spells CSARRSSGEQFF. CDR3 bases: TGCAGTGCTAGAAGATCTAGCGGGGAGCAGTTCTTC.

V is TRBV18 and J is TRBJ2-1, with D tentatively TRBD1 or TRBD2 (6 bases each). From germline, CDR1 is KGHSH and CDR2 LQKENI. V was cut by 0 bases and J by 7 bases, with 16 bases left in between. This CDR3 spans 16 amino acids. CDR3 DNA: TGTGCCAGCTCACCACCCTCCGGGGGCGTCCGAAATGAGCAGTTCTTC. Amino acid sequence: CASSPPSGGVRNEQFF.

The V and J genes are TRBV20-1 and TRBJ2-3, with 9 bases lining up with TRBD2. The ends lost 1 base at V and 5 bases at J; junction bases unmatched: 13. The CDR3 is 17 residues long. Germline CDR1 and CDR2: DFQATT and SNEGSKA (reference sequence). The CDR3 here is CSARATAGGRGEDTQYF. The DNA for the CDR3 is TGCAGTGCTAGAGCCACGGCGGGGGGGCGGGGCGAAGATACGCAGTATTTT.

V gene TRBV7-2 combines with J gene TRBJ2-7; D is unclear. Trimming took off 4 bases at V and 3 bases at J, with 16 bases between the two ends. Per the germline V gene, CDR1 is SGHTA and CDR2 is FQGNSA. There are 15 residues in the CDR3. This chain's CDR3 is CASSSILGLIYEQYF. CDR3 nucleotide sequence: TGTGCCAGCAGCTCAATTTTGGGGTTAATCTACGAGCAGTACTTC.